The rows below give T cell receptor beta chains drawn from one sample of a study of T cells in Graves' hyperthyroidism and ophthalmopathy. Each CDR3 protein gets one entry after TCRdb re-called the multiplex PCR reads with MiXCR. The sample holds over 650,000 distinct CDR3 sequences, around 17% seen once. Sequenced input: blood. These receptors were collected from a young man with Graves' hyperthyroidism. Both conserved end residues are part of each CDR3. Each record gives: J gene, D gene, V gene, clone size, CDR3 DNA, CDR3 protein. D genes are given only for firm matches. Expanded clones get a size class; other rows say once, few or many, or leave the size out.

TRBJ1-1 | TRBD1 | TRBV9 | . | TGTGCCAGCAGCGGACAGGGATTCGCTGAAGCTTTCTTT | CASSGQGFAEAFF
TRBJ1-5 | . | TRBV12-3/TRBV12-4 | few | TGTGCCAGCAGTTCCCATAACAGGGATAGCAATCAGCCCCAGCATTTT | CASSSHNRDSNQPQHF
TRBJ1-2 | . | TRBV27 | many | TGTGCCAGCGGGATATCCGGGAGCGGGCCTTCGAGTGGCTACACCTTC | CASGISGSGPSSGYTF
TRBJ1-5 | . | TRBV6-1 | . | TGTGCCAGCAGTGCGACTTTGGACGGATATCAGCCCCAGCATTTT | CASSATLDGYQPQHF
TRBJ2-2 | . | TRBV7-3 | many | TGTGCCAGCAGCAAGCGGGCTAGCGTAACCGGGGAGCTGTTTTTT | CASSKRASVTGELFF
TRBJ2-1 | . | TRBV15 | few | TGTGCCACCAGCGACAGCCTCTACAATGAGCAGTTCTTC | CATSDSLYNEQFF
TRBJ1-1 | . | TRBV9 | . | TGTGCCAGCAGCGTAGGGGGGCCAGAATCGAACACTGAAGCTTTCTTT | CASSVGGPESNTEAFF
TRBJ1-5 | . | TRBV6-1 | . | TGTGCCAGCAGGGGGGGGAGGCCCCAGCATTTT | CASRGGRPQHF
TRBJ2-3 | TRBD2 | TRBV15 | many | TGTGCCACCAGCAGAGCAGCGGGAGTGGCAGATACGCAGTATTTT | CATSRAAGVADTQYF
TRBJ2-1 | . | TRBV14 | many | TGTGCCAGCAGCGGACCGGGACACCGCTCCTACAATGAGCAGTTCTTC | CASSGPGHRSYNEQFF
TRBJ1-1 | TRBD1 | TRBV12-3/TRBV12-4 | few | TGTGCCAGCAGACGCCGGGACAGGGAAGACACTGAAGCTTTCTTT | CASRRRDREDTEAFF
TRBJ1-4 | TRBD1 | TRBV2 | many | TGTGCCAGCAGTGACCGGACAGGGTCTGAAAAACTGTTTTTT | CASSDRTGSEKLFF
TRBJ2-1 | . | TRBV30 | . | TGTGCCTGGAGTATCTCCAGGGGTTTCCAGCAGTTCTTC | CAWSISRGFQQFF
TRBJ2-3 | . | TRBV7-2 | many | TGTGCCAGCAGCAGCCAGGGGTTGCGCACAGATACGCAGTATTTT | CASSSQGLRTDTQYF
TRBJ2-1 | . | TRBV18 | . | TGTGCCAGCTCACCAAGAGGAAGTAGGGTCTTCAATGAGCAGTCCTTC | CASSPRGSRVFNEQSF